The rows below give T cell receptor beta chains drawn from one sample of a study of graft-versus-host responses after intestinal transplantation. Sequenced by immunoSEQ multiplex PCR; TCRdb stores in-frame clones only, minus some. The data show 100,000 or so clones, about 90% seen once. Their antigen targets remain unknown. Specimen: unstimulated CD4+ T cells sorted from spleen or lymph node cells, collected before transplant. The receptors were gathered from a human donor who was the organ donor for an intestinal transplant. CDR3s include the opening cysteine and the closing phenylalanine or tryptophan. The order of the fields is J gene, D gene, clone size, V gene, CDR3 protein. D genes are given only for firm matches. Clone size is given for some rows only: seen once, a few or many times, or a class if the clone is expanded.

TRBJ1-5	-	-	TRBV28	CASSLGGRNQPQHF
TRBJ1-4	-	-	TRBV30	CAWSGGSRSYEKLFF
TRBJ1-6	TRBD1	-	TRBV19	CASSIYSTGGSVIASPLHF
TRBJ2-1	TRBD2	-	TRBV5-1	CASDPGGVGSYNEQFF
TRBJ1-1	TRBD1	-	TRBV29-1	CSGWEAGGLNTEAFF
TRBJ2-3	-	-	TRBV7-8	CASSLVPLGGTDTQYF
TRBJ2-1	TRBD1	-	TRBV6-1	CASSAGTGAYNEQFF
TRBJ1-6	-	few	TRBV21-1	CASSKVGEGRERDSPLHF
TRBJ2-1	-	-	TRBV29-1	CSVEPHPTSNNEQFF
TRBJ1-1	-	-	TRBV7-6	CASSSDTNTEAFF